The 32 T cell receptor beta chains listed next were all sequenced from one sample in a study of blood T cell repertoires in COVID-19. Sequencing used immunoSEQ multiplex PCR; TCRdb keeps in-frame clones, though not all of them. Here the sample spans roughly 340,000 clones, 80% to 90% being singletons. The specimen was PBMCs or T cells enriched from blood (not recorded which). These receptors all stem from a man between 18 and 35 years old who had recovered from COVID-19.

CDR3 in amino acids: CASSLRTANYYGYTF. The CDR3 DNA follows: TGTGCCAGCAGCTTACGGACAGCGAATTACTATGGCTACACCTTC. This chain connects TRBV7-7 to TRBJ1-2; a possible D gene is TRBD1 (6 bases). Germline V gene lookup returns CDR1 SSHAT and CDR2 FNYEAQ (reference sequence). This CDR3 has 15 amino acids. Deletions cut 2 bases from V and 3 bases from J, with 13 bases between.

The genes are TRBV27 and TRBJ2-7; a possible D gene is TRBD1 (6 bases). The germline CDR1 and CDR2 sequences are MNHEY and SMNVEV (reference sequence). Trimming left V 5 bases short and J 3 bases short, with 14 bases between. The length of the CDR3 is 14 residues. The CDR3 bases are TGTGCCAGCAGTCCAGGGGTACCTGGCTACGAGCAGTACTTC. Translating gives CASSPGVPGYEQYF.

V and J are TRBV6-5 and TRBJ1-5, with 7 bases aligning to TRBD1. V trimming: 6 bases; J trimming: 0 bases; junction bases outside the gene matches: 8. CDR3 length: 16 amino acids. In germline, CDR1 is MNHEY, CDR2 SVGAGI. The chain's CDR3 is CASRYDRVNSNQPQHF. The CDR3 bases are TGTGCCAGCAGATACGACAGGGTTAATAGCAATCAGCCCCAGCATTTT.

V gene TRBV28 combines with J gene TRBJ1-1; 12 nucleotides line up with TRBD1. There are 17 residues in the CDR3. From germline, CDR1 is MDHEN and CDR2 SYDVKM. V lost 6 bases and J lost 4; bases outside the gene matches: 12. This CDR3 is CASRRMGQGARRTEAFF. The DNA for the CDR3 is TGTGCCAGCAGGAGAATGGGACAGGGGGCGCGACGCACTGAAGCTTTCTTT. The full variable domain, with the rest looked up from reference TRBV28 and TRBJ1-1, is DVKVTQSSRYLVKRTGEKVFLECVQDMDHENMFWYRQDPGLGLRLIYFSYDVKMKEKGDIPEGYSVSREKKERFSLILESASTNQTSMYLCASRRMGQGARRTEAFFGQGTRLTVV.

CDR3: CASSLTRGPYEQYF. The CDR3 region has the DNA TGTGCCAGCAGCTTAACCCGGGGTCCCTACGAGCAGTACTTC. This rearrangement joins TRBV11-2 to TRBJ2-7, with D perhaps matching TRBD2 (5 bases). The germline V and J ends were trimmed by 2 bases and 2 bases, with 10 bases remaining between them. CDR3 length: 14 residues. Germline V CDR1 and CDR2: SGHAT, FQNNGV.

The genes are TRBV5-1 and TRBJ2-2, with a possible D match to TRBD1 (6 bases). V gave up 4 bases and J gave up 2 bases, with 12 bases separating them. Germline V CDR1 and CDR2: SGHRS, YFSETQ. The CDR3 spans 15 residues. Here the CDR3 reads CASSGRDKNTGELFF. The CDR3 DNA is TGCGCCAGCAGCGGCCGGGACAAAAACACCGGGGAGCTGTTTTTT. Full variable domain (remainder filled in from reference TRBV5-1 and TRBJ2-2): KAGVTQTPRYLIKTRGQQVTLSCSPISGHRSVSWYQQTPGQGLQFLFEYFSETQRNKGNFPGRFSGRQFSNSRSEMNVSTLELGDSALYLCASSGRDKNTGELFFGEGSRLTVL.

This chain links TRBV4-2 with TRBJ2-2; 13 bases fit TRBD2. The CDR3 length is 18 residues. The junction had 8 bases not matched to a gene; V was cut back by 2 bases and J by 5 bases. In germline, CDR1 is LGHNA, CDR2 YNFKEQ. CDR3: CASSQLTSGRALTGELFF. CDR3 nucleotides: TGTGCCAGCAGCCAACTTACTAGCGGGAGGGCCTTAACCGGGGAGCTGTTTTTT.

The rearrangement links TRBV5-8 to TRBJ1-6; D is undetermined. This CDR3 comprises 13 residues. Trimming left V 3 bases short and J 7 bases short, with 8 bases between. Germline V lookup: CDR1 SGHTS, CDR2 YDEGEE. CDR3 sequence: CASSSTANSPLHF. The CDR3, as DNA: TGTGCCAGCAGCTCTACCGCGAATTCACCCCTCCACTTT.

The chain recombines TRBV9 with TRBJ2-7, with D tentatively TRBD2 (6 bases). Trimming cost V 0 bases and J 0 bases, with 10 bases left between them. The CDR3 loop spans 15 amino acids. From germline, CDR1 is SGDLS and CDR2 YYNGEE. The CDR3, as DNA: TGTGCCAGCAGCGTAGGCGGGACTTTCTCCTACGAGCAGTACTTC. As protein: CASSVGGTFSYEQYF.

The chain couples TRBV18 to TRBJ1-6; tentative D call: TRBD1 (5 bases). The CDR3 consists of 16 residues. CDR1 and CDR2 from the germline V gene are KGHSH and LQKENI. V lost 3 bases to trimming and J lost 5 bases, with 14 bases between them. CDR3: CASSPRWGGDNSPLHF. The CDR3 nucleotides are TGTGCCAGCTCACCGCGCTGGGGGGGGGATAATTCACCCCTCCACTTT. Based on the CDR3 plus reference TRBV18 and TRBJ1-6, the full variable domain is NAGVMQNPRHLVRRRGQEARLRCSPMKGHSHVYWYRQLPEEGLKFMVYLQKENIIDESGMPKERFSAEFPKEGPSILRIQQVVRGDSAAYFCASSPRWGGDNSPLHFGNGTRLTVT.

The chain recombines TRBV9 with TRBJ1-1; TRBD1 aligns across 8 bases. This CDR3 region has 19 residues. Germline values: CDR1 SGDLS, CDR2 YYNGEE. V dropped 0 bases and J dropped 2; count of bases not matched to a gene: 15. In DNA form, the CDR3 reads TGTGCCAGCAGCGTAGGTGCCCGATCCGGGACAGGACTAAACACTGAAGCTTTCTTT. Its protein product is CASSVGARSGTGLNTEAFF.

The rearrangement uses TRBV29-1 and TRBJ2-1; weak D call: TRBD2 (7 bases). Germline V gene sequence: CDR1 SQVTM, CDR2 ANQGSEA. Trimming took off 7 bases at V and 6 bases at J, with 19 bases between the two ends. The CDR3 sequence is 14 residues long. CDR3 sequence (DNA): TGCAGCGCTCTACTAGTGGGGGGGCCCAATGAGCAGTTCTTC. Protein: CSALLVGGPNEQFF.

The chain links TRBV18 to TRBJ2-7; no definite D call. The CDR3 loop spans 14 amino acids. Germline CDR1 is KGHSH and CDR2 is LQKENI. Trimming shortened V by 5 bases and J by 4 bases, and 15 bases separated the two germline ends. The CDR3 nucleotides read TGTGCCAGCTCATCACGCCTACCGCTATACGAGCAGTACTTC. Protein: CASSSRLPLYEQYF.

This chain links TRBV5-1 with TRBJ1-2; the D gene is possibly TRBD1 (6 bases). Looked up from germline, CDR1 is SGHRS and CDR2 is YFSETQ. The CDR3 has 15 residues. V was pared by 4 bases and J by 3 bases, with 16 bases between. The CDR3 region has the DNA TGCGCCAGCAGCGGGGGACACACAGGGCACTATGGCTACACCTTC. This codes for CASSGGHTGHYGYTF.

The chain links TRBV27 to TRBJ2-7; 8 nucleotides agree with TRBD2. CDR3 length: 14 residues. Trimming removed 3 bases from V and 5 bases from J; junction bases left unmatched: 6. CDR1 MNHEY and CDR2 SMNVEV come from the germline V gene (reference sequence). For the CDR3, the DNA is TGTGCCAGCAGTTTGCGGGAGGAAGCCCACGAGCAGTACTTC. It translates to CASSLREEAHEQYF.

This clone appeared a single time. The chain carries TRBV4-2 and TRBJ2-2, with D possibly matching TRBD2 (6 bases). The CDR3 runs 16 residues. V lost 1 base, J lost 7 bases, and 16 bases lay in between. CDR1 and CDR2 (germline): LGHNA, YNFKEQ. The CDR3 is CASSQGPPEGNGELFF. CDR3 nucleotide sequence: TGTGCCAGCAGCCAAGGTCCCCCGGAGGGGAACGGGGAGCTGTTTTTT.

This clone showed up just a few times. V gene TRBV6-4 combines with J gene TRBJ2-7; 7 bases align to TRBD2. Trimming at V came to 10 bases and at J to 0 bases, leaving 9 bases not matched to a gene. From germline, CDR1 is MRHNA and CDR2 SNTAGT. The length of the CDR3 is 14 residues. Here the CDR3 DNA reads TGTGCCAAGACGGTAGCGGGCCTCTCCTACGAGCAGTACTTC. This translates into CAKTVAGLSYEQYF.

This clone came up once. The gene calls are TRBV5-1 and TRBJ2-1, with D possibly TRBD1 on 5 matching bases. The ends were cut back, 1 base at V and 5 bases at J, with 13 bases in the middle. The CDR3 sequence is 15 residues long. Germline V lookup: CDR1 SGHRS, CDR2 YFSETQ. The CDR3 DNA reads TGCGCCAGCAGCTTGCGGCCAGGGTCAGACAATGAGCAGTTCTTC. Amino acid sequence: CASSLRPGSDNEQFF.

The rearrangement uses TRBV19 and TRBJ2-4, with 10 bases aligning to TRBD1. From germline, CDR1 is LNHDA and CDR2 SQIVND (reference sequence). V shed 1 base, J shed 5 bases, and the junction held 2 bases outside the gene matches. This CDR3 has 15 residues. This CDR3 is CASSIVGTGENIQYF. The CDR3 coding sequence is TGTGCCAGTAGTATAGTTGGGACAGGGGAAAACATTCAGTACTTC.

The chain couples TRBV9 to TRBJ2-5; D remains ambiguous. The germline CDR1 and CDR2 sequences are SGDLS and YYNGEE. V lost 0 bases, J lost 5 bases, and 11 bases lay in between. This CDR3 has 14 amino acids. The CDR3 here is CASSVGGNKETQYF. DNA for the CDR3: TGTGCCAGCAGCGTAGGAGGTAATAAGGAGACCCAGTACTTC.

The V and J genes are TRBV5-1 and TRBJ2-1, with 9 bases aligning to TRBD1. Per the germline V gene, CDR1 is SGHRS and CDR2 is YFSETQ. This CDR3 is 14 amino acids long. Trimming at V came to 4 bases and at J to 9 bases, leaving 8 bases not matched to a gene. The CDR3 is CASSALQGAVEQFF. DNA for the CDR3: TGCGCCAGCAGCGCGTTACAGGGGGCGGTTGAGCAGTTCTTC.

This chain connects TRBV20-1 to TRBJ1-1; 7 bases fit TRBD1. CDR3 length: 16 amino acids. V dropped 3 bases and J dropped 5; count of bases not matched to a gene: 15. Germline loops: CDR1 DFQATT, CDR2 SNEGSKA (reference sequence). CDR3 nucleotides: TGCAGTGCTAGTCTACAGGGGTCTTTGGTTGGGACTGAAGCTTTCTTT. It translates to CSASLQGSLVGTEAFF.

This chain links TRBV12-3 or TRBV12-4 with TRBJ1-2, with TRBD1 identical over 9 bases. J was trimmed by 8 bases and V by 8 bases; bases with no gene match: 9. The CDR3 runs to 13 residues. The DNA for the CDR3 is TGTGCCAGCCACGAGGGACAGGGAGGCGGCTACACCTTC. Translating it yields CASHEGQGGGYTF.

V usage is TRBV5-6 and J usage is TRBJ1-2, with 8 nucleotides matching TRBD1. Germline CDR1 reads SGHDT; CDR2 reads YYEEEE. V lost 4 bases, J lost 4 bases, and 6 bases stayed unmatched. This CDR3 spans 14 amino acids. The CDR3 loop is CASSPTGDAYGYTF. Written as DNA, the CDR3 is TGTGCCAGCAGCCCGACAGGGGATGCCTATGGCTACACCTTC.

To note about this clone: The identical CDR3 is also encoded by other nucleotide sequences in the sample. This chain's CDR3 is CASSLAENQPQHF. DNA for the CDR3: TGTGCCAGCAGTTTAGCTGAGAATCAGCCCCAGCATTTT. The J gene is TRBJ1-5, the V gene TRBV12-3 or TRBV12-4; D uncertain. Trimming left V 0 bases short and J 4 bases short, with 4 bases between. This CDR3 has 13 residues.

The rearrangement uses TRBV7-7 and TRBJ2-2, with D possibly matching TRBD1 (5 bases). Per the germline V gene, CDR1 is SSHAT and CDR2 is FNYEAQ (reference sequence). V gave up 5 bases and J gave up 4 bases, with 17 bases separating them. The CDR3 is made up of 16 amino acids. In DNA, the CDR3 is TGTGCCAGCAGCCCGACAGCGACAGTTTCCACCGGGGAGCTGTTTTTT. It specifies CASSPTATVSTGELFF.

The rearrangement links TRBV7-2 to TRBJ2-5; TRBD2 matches 10 bases. CDR3 length equals 16 residues. With 4 bases clipped from V and 6 bases from J, the junction kept 11 bases outside the gene matches. In germline, CDR1 is SGHTA, CDR2 FQGNSA. The CDR3 DNA sequence: TGTGCCAGCAGCTCACGTCAAGCGGGAGGGGGGCAGACCCAGTACTTC. This encodes CASSSRQAGGGQTQYF.

This rearrangement joins TRBV30 to TRBJ1-6; 9 bases match TRBD1. After removal of 2 bases from V and 9 bases from J, the junction contained 5 bases not matched to a gene. CDR1 and CDR2 from the germline V gene are GTSNPN and SVGIG (reference sequence). The CDR3 contains 14 residues. The CDR3 DNA reads TGTGCCTGGAGTACGGGACAGGGATCTTCACCCCTCCACTTT. Translated: CAWSTGQGSSPLHF.

CDR3 in amino acids: CASSLTAYEQYF. The CDR3 nucleotides read TGTGCCAGCAGTTTGACAGCATACGAGCAGTACTTC. The chain uses TRBV12-3 or TRBV12-4 and TRBJ2-7; D is perhaps TRBD1 (5 bases). CDR3 length: 12 amino acids. With 3 bases removed from V and 4 bases from J, the gap between germline ends came to 7 bases.

The chain carries TRBV5-1 and TRBJ1-1; D perhaps matches TRBD1 (5 bases). The germline V gene has CDR1 SGHRS and CDR2 YFSETQ. The CDR3 loop spans 14 amino acids. Trimming shortened V by 3 bases and J by 0 bases, and 9 bases separated the two germline ends. Here the CDR3 reads CASSSGRMNTEAFF. In DNA form, the CDR3 reads TGCGCCAGCAGCTCAGGGCGCATGAACACTGAAGCTTTCTTT.

The V and J genes are TRBV29-1 and TRBJ2-5; 9 positions agree with TRBD2. Losses at the gene ends were 6 bases for V and 5 bases for J; bases not matched to a gene: 10. Germline CDR1 SQVTM, CDR2 ANQGSEA. The CDR3 is made up of 14 amino acids. For the CDR3, the DNA is TGCAGCGTGGTAGCGGGAGATTATTTGGAGACCCAGTACTTC. Encoded protein: CSVVAGDYLETQYF.

This chain uses TRBV6-6 with TRBJ2-1; TRBD2 is a possible D gene (6 bases). Trimming left V 2 bases short and J 4 bases short, with 12 bases between. Germline CDR1 and CDR2: MNHNY and SVGAGI (reference sequence). The CDR3 has 15 amino acids. In nucleotides, the CDR3 is TGTGCCAGCAGTTACGGCCTAGCGTGGTACAATGAGCAGTTCTTC. It encodes CASSYGLAWYNEQFF.